Below, 6 T cell receptor beta chains from the same sample are listed, as sequenced in a study of graft-versus-host responses after intestinal transplantation. Clones were sequenced by immunoSEQ multiplex PCR, and TCRdb holds only the in-frame ones, with some missing. The sample shows 65,000 to 90,000 clones, roughly 92% of them seen only once. The antigens these receptors bind are not known. Here the sequenced sample was unstimulated CD8+ T cells sorted from spleen or lymph node cells, taken before transplant. The source is a human donor who was the organ donor for an intestinal transplant.

The V call is TRBV2, the J call TRBJ2-6; 11 bases agree with TRBD1. This CDR3 is built from 17 residues. Trimming at V came to 6 bases and at J to 0 bases, leaving 4 bases not matched to a gene. Germline CDR1 reads SNHLY; CDR2 reads FYNNEI. In DNA, the CDR3 is TGTGCCAGCAGGACGGGACAGGGGGTCTCTGGGGCCAACGTCCTGACTTTC. This translates into CASRTGQGVSGANVLTF. Using reference TRBV2 and TRBJ2-6 for the parts outside the CDR3, the full variable domain is EPEVTQTPSHQVTQMGQEVILRCVPISNHLYFYWYRQILGQKVEFLVSFYNNEISEKSEIFDDQFSVERPDGSNFTLKIRSTKLEDSAMYFCASRTGQGVSGANVLTFGAGSRLTVL.

The chain is built from TRBV10-3 and TRBJ2-7, with a tentative D call TRBD2 (5 bases). CDR3 size: 12 residues. Germline loops: CDR1 ENHRY, CDR2 SYGVKD. Deletions cut 6 bases from V and 6 bases from J, with 12 bases between. The CDR3 DNA follows: TGTGCCATCAGAACGGACCGGGGCGAGCAGTACTTC. Translated: CAIRTDRGEQYF.

The chain recombines TRBV4-3 with TRBJ2-7; maybe TRBD1 (6 bases). The CDR3 is 14 residues long. The germline V gene has CDR1 LGHNA and CDR2 YSLEER. Deletions cut 0 bases from V and 7 bases from J, with 13 bases between. The CDR3 loop reads CASSQDRGQGEQYF. CDR3 in DNA: TGCGCCAGCAGCCAAGACCGGGGTCAGGGGGAGCAGTACTTC.

This clone appeared a single time. The rearrangement uses TRBV6-1 and TRBJ2-7; no firm D call. CDR1 MNHNS and CDR2 SASEGT come from the germline V gene. The V end lost 11 bases, the J end lost 0 bases, and 17 bases lay between the germline ends. The CDR3 has 14 amino acids. As DNA, the CDR3 is TGTGCCGTCACGCAGGTGCCCAGCTCCTACGAGCAGTACTTC. Its protein product is CAVTQVPSSYEQYF.

In nucleotides, the CDR3 is TGCGCCAGCAGCCACGCCTGGGGACAGGGGATCTACGAGCAGTACTTC. Translating it yields CASSHAWGQGIYEQYF. The chain carries TRBV4-3 and TRBJ2-7, with 10 bases aligning to TRBD1. Germline V gene data show CDR1 as LGHNA and CDR2 as YSLEER. The CDR3 totals 16 residues. Trimming cost V 3 bases and J 3 bases; bases outside gene matches: 8.

This rearrangement joins TRBV21-1 to TRBJ2-3; TRBD2 is taken as the D call from the table, unchecked against the DNA. TRBV21-1 is a known pseudogene. This CDR3 is built from 16 residues. CDR3 nucleotides: TGTGCCAGCAGCAAGGCTAGCGGCCCTAGCACAGATACGCAGTATTTT. Translated: CASSKASGPSTDTQYF.